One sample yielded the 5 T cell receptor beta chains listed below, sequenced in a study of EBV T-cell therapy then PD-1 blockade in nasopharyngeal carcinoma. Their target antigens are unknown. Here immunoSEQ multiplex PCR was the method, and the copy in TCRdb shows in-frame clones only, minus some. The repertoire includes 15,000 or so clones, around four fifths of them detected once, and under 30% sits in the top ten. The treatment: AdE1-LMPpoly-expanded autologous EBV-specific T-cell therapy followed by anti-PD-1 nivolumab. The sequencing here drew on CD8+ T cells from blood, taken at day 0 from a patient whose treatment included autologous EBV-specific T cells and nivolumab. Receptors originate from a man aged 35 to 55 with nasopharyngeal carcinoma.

CDR3 protein: CASSGPPGQGGDQPQHF. CDR3 coding DNA: TGTGCCAGCAGTGGCCCGCCCGGACAGGGGGGCGATCAGCCCCAGCATTTT. The chain joins TRBV6-4 to TRBJ1-5; TRBD1 matches 10 bases. J lost 5 bases, V lost 4 bases, and 11 bases had no gene match. The CDR3 runs to 17 residues. The germline CDR1 and CDR2 sequences are MRHNA and SNTAGT.

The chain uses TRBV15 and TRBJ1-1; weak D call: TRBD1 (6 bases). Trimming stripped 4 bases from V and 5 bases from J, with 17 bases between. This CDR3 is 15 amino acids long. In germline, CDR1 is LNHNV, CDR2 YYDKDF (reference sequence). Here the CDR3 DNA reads TGTGCCACCAGCATACTCGAAGGGGGAGGGACTGAAGCTTTCTTT. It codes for CATSILEGGGTEAFF.

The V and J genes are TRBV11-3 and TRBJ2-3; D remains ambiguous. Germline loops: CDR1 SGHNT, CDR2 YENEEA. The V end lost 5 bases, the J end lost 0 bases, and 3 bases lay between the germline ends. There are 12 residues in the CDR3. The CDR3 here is CASSPSTDTQYF. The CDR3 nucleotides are TGTGCCAGCAGCCCCAGCACAGATACGCAGTATTTT.

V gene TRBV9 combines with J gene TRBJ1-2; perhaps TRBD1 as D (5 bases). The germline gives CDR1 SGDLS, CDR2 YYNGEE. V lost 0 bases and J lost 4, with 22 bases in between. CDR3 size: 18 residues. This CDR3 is CASSVAVSTKPGLYGYTF. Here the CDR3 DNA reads TGTGCCAGCAGCGTAGCTGTTTCGACAAAGCCGGGGCTCTATGGCTACACCTTC.

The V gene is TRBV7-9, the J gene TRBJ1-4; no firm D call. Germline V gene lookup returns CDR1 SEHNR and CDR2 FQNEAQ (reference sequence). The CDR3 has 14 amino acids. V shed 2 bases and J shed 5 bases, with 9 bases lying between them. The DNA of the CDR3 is TGTGCCAGCAGCTTACCGGTGTCCAATGAAAAACTGTTTTTT. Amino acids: CASSLPVSNEKLFF.